This T cell receptor beta chain stems from a study of T cells in Graves' hyperthyroidism and ophthalmopathy. V was clipped by 4 bases and J by 3 bases, with 19 bases between them. CDR1 LGHDT and CDR2 YNNKEL come from the germline V gene (reference sequence). The CDR3 runs to 16 residues. A sample of blood taken at first hyperthyroidism diagnosis preceded any ophthalmopathy symptoms. Fresh 10 ml peripheral blood yielded PBMCs. The study, taken as a whole, reports: A median about 7 months before onset, the model predicted ophthalmopathy. Ophthalmopathy cases were set apart from stable hyperthyroidism by a 13 V-J model.

Turning to this clonotype: What it binds is not known.

RNA transcripts were the template for amplifying TCR beta CDR3 regions. HTBI primers were used for first-round RT-PCR of the TCR CDR3. TCRdb used MiXCR to reprocess the multiplex PCR reads, holding one entry per CDR3 protein. The profile shows hundreds of thousands of distinct CDR3 sequences, about 17% of them singletons. The receptor was derived from a woman between 45 and 65 years old with Graves' hyperthyroidism that later progressed to Graves' ophthalmopathy. Sequencing was done on a sample of blood. The J gene is TRBJ2-7, the V gene TRBV3-1, with TRBD2 as a possible D gene (6 bases). CDR3 sequence (DNA): TGTGCCAGCAGCCGAGTGAACACGGGACTGGACTACGAGCAGTACTTC. The encoded protein is CASSRVNTGLDYEQYF.